Following are 21 T cell receptor beta chains from one sample sequenced in a study of blood T cell repertoires in COVID-19. Profiled with immunoSEQ multiplex PCR; TCRdb holds only in-frame clones, not every one. The data show 140,000 to 150,000 clones, about 83% seen once. The sequencing sample was made of peripheral blood. All receptors derive from a woman aged 50 to 65 with active or convalescent COVID-19.

This clone was picked up one time. The chain couples TRBV21-1 to TRBJ1-5; the D call of TRBD1 is as the table states it, not checked on the DNA. TRBV21-1 is a known pseudogene. There are 14 residues in the CDR3. The CDR3 DNA follows: TGTGCCACCCCCCCAGTGTATAGCAATCAGCCCCAGCATTTT. Its translation is CATPPVYSNQPQHF.

The rearrangement joins TRBV4-1 to TRBJ1-3; TRBD1 matches 8 bases. Germline V lookup: CDR1 MGHRA, CDR2 YSYEKL. The CDR3 is 15 residues long. V was pared by 6 bases and J by 4 bases, with 8 bases of the junction left unmatched. For the CDR3, the DNA is TGCGCCAGCAGTGAGCGGACAGGGACAGGAAACACCATATATTTT. Amino acids: CASSERTGTGNTIYF.

The J gene is TRBJ1-6, the V gene TRBV19; D ambiguous. The CDR3 contains 16 residues. Germline V gene data show CDR1 as LNHDA and CDR2 as SQIVND (reference sequence). Trimming left V 6 bases short and J 2 bases short, with 14 bases between. In DNA, the CDR3 is TGTGCCAGTAGCCGTCAGCGAGGAACCTATAATTCACCCCTCCACTTT. Amino acids: CASSRQRGTYNSPLHF.

V and J are TRBV9 and TRBJ1-1; a weak D match, TRBD1 (6 bases). Trimming took 3 bases from V and 1 from J, leaving 13 bases between them. Looked up from germline, CDR1 is SGDLS and CDR2 is YYNGEE. The CDR3 covers 15 residues. The CDR3 nucleotides read TGTGCCAGCAGCGCCGATGGACAGACGAACACTGAAGCTTTCTTT. The encoded protein is CASSADGQTNTEAFF.

The chain has TRBV27 and TRBJ1-2; TRBD1 is a possible D gene (6 bases). This CDR3 is built from 15 residues. V lost 5 bases, J lost 2 bases, and 15 bases lay in between. Germline-derived CDR1 and CDR2 are MNHEY and SMNVEV (reference sequence). CDR3 sequence: CASSPYRDSNYGYTF. CDR3 nucleotides: TGTGCCAGCAGTCCGTACAGGGATTCAAACTATGGCTACACCTTC.

The chain recombines TRBV23-1 with TRBJ2-5; 10 bases map to TRBD1. TRBV23-1 is assigned to the ORF class and has an uncertain function. With V trimmed by 9 bases and J by 3 bases, 7 bases remained unmatched. This CDR3 comprises 14 residues. This CDR3 is CARPVGQGEETQYF. The CDR3 nucleotides are TGCGCCAGACCCGTCGGACAGGGGGAAGAGACCCAGTACTTC.

The CDR3 region is CATSRAGSYEQYF. The CDR3 nucleotides are TGTGCCACCAGTCGAGCAGGCTCCTACGAGCAGTACTTC. V gene TRBV24-1 combines with J gene TRBJ2-7; D is unresolved. Germline values: CDR1 KGHDR, CDR2 SFDVKD. V was shortened by 6 bases and J by 0 bases, with 8 bases between the two germline ends. This CDR3 has 13 residues.

This clone was picked up one time. V gene TRBV7-2 combines with J gene TRBJ2-7, with D possibly being TRBD1 (5 bases). CDR1 is SGHTA, CDR2 FQGNSA, per germline. There are 13 residues in the CDR3. Trimming left V 3 bases short and J 4 bases short, with 10 bases between. CDR3 protein: CASSFMAGYEQYF. DNA for the CDR3: TGTGCCAGCAGCTTTATGGCAGGGTACGAGCAGTACTTC.

The chain employs TRBV27 and TRBJ2-5; a weak D match, TRBD1 (5 bases). There are 16 residues in the CDR3. The ends were cut back, 4 bases at V and 1 base at J, with 16 bases in the middle. Germline CDR1 and CDR2: MNHEY and SMNVEV (reference sequence). The CDR3 protein is CASSSLTDSPQETQYF. CDR3 nucleotide sequence: TGTGCCAGCAGTTCCTTGACAGATTCACCCCAAGAGACCCAGTACTTC.

The chain has TRBV2 and TRBJ1-6, with D possibly being TRBD1 (5 bases). Germline assignment: CDR1 SNHLY and CDR2 FYNNEI. The CDR3 consists of 16 residues. Trimming stripped 4 bases from V and 0 bases from J, with 10 bases between. The CDR3 sequence is CASSVDRSSYNSPLHF. The CDR3 DNA is TGTGCCAGCAGTGTCGACAGAAGCTCCTATAATTCACCCCTCCACTTT.

This clone has more than one count but fewer than ten. This chain links TRBV30 with TRBJ2-7; TRBD1 agrees at 7 bases. Per the germline V gene, CDR1 is GTSNPN and CDR2 is SVGIG (reference sequence). The CDR3 is 14 amino acids. V lost 4 bases, J lost 9 bases, and 15 bases stayed unmatched. Written as DNA, the CDR3 is TGTGCCTGGAACGGGCGACAGGGTAGTGCTTCGCAGTACTTC. This gives the protein CAWNGRQGSASQYF.

The chain carries TRBV10-3 and TRBJ2-1, with D possibly matching TRBD2 (7 bases). Trimming cost V 4 bases and J 7 bases, with 17 bases left between them. CDR3 length: 15 amino acids. Germline CDR1 reads ENHRY; CDR2 reads SYGVKD. The CDR3 loop is CAISVQQGGGNEQFF. The CDR3 nucleotides read TGTGCCATCAGTGTCCAACAGGGCGGGGGAAATGAGCAGTTCTTC.

The chain couples TRBV27 to TRBJ2-1; 9 bases align to TRBD2. This CDR3 has 16 residues. The ends lost 2 bases at V and 2 bases at J; junction bases unmatched: 4. From germline, CDR1 is MNHEY and CDR2 SMNVEV (reference sequence). As DNA, the CDR3 is TGTGCCAGCAGTTTAATCCCTAGCGGGACCTACAATGAGCAGTTCTTC. It is translated as CASSLIPSGTYNEQFF.

The chain carries TRBV11-3 and TRBJ2-1; D unresolved. The V gene's germline CDR1 is SGHNT and CDR2 YENEEA. V was clipped by 3 bases and J by 9 bases, with 9 bases between them. There are 12 residues in the CDR3. The CDR3 sequence: CASSFRYGEQFF. The CDR3 nucleotides read TGTGCCAGCAGCTTTCGGTACGGTGAGCAGTTCTTC.

The chain employs TRBV7-8 and TRBJ2-5, with 7 positions matching TRBD2. V dropped 5 bases and J dropped 3; count of bases not matched to a gene: 6. The CDR3 length is 14 residues. Germline CDR1 and CDR2: SGHVS and FQNEAQ. The CDR3 bases are TGTGCCAGCAGCCACGGGACTACCGAAGAGACCCAGTACTTC. Translating it yields CASSHGTTEETQYF.

This clone was picked up a small number of times. The chain joins TRBV14 to TRBJ2-7, with 8 bases identical to TRBD2. Germline loops: CDR1 SGHDN, CDR2 FVKESK. The CDR3 totals 13 residues. V trimming: 6 bases; J trimming: 1 base; junction bases outside the gene matches: 2. CDR3 in DNA: TGTGCCAGCAGTACTAGCGGTTCCTACGAGCAGTACTTC. Encoded protein: CASSTSGSYEQYF. Drawing the rest from reference TRBV14 and TRBJ2-7, the complete variable domain is EAGVTQFPSHSVIEKGQTVTLRCDPISGHDNLYWYRRVMGKEIKFLLHFVKESKQDESGMPNNRFLAERTGGTYSTLKVQPAELEDSGVYFCASSTSGSYEQYFGPGTRLTVT.

The chain recombines TRBV6-6 with TRBJ1-4, with D uncertain. Trimming shortened V by 2 bases and J by 6 bases, and 16 bases separated the two germline ends. The CDR3 extends over 16 amino acids. Germline V gene lookup returns CDR1 MNHNY and CDR2 SVGAGI (reference sequence). The chain's CDR3 is CASSYDARHGDEKLFF. The DNA of the CDR3 is TGTGCCAGCAGTTACGATGCGCGGCACGGCGATGAAAAACTGTTTTTT.

The rearrangement uses TRBV7-2 and TRBJ1-5; a possible D gene is TRBD1 (6 bases). Trimming pared 5 bases from V and 7 bases from J, leaving 15 bases between. Germline V lookup: CDR1 SGHTA, CDR2 FQGNSA. The CDR3 consists of 14 residues. Here the CDR3 reads CASSPDRLGQPQHF. The CDR3 DNA sequence: TGTGCCAGCAGCCCCGACAGGCTTGGACAGCCCCAGCATTTT.

The chain has TRBV2 and TRBJ2-1; 9 positions match TRBD1. The V segment lost 4 bases and the J segment 0 bases; nucleotides outside the gene matches: 16. Germline values: CDR1 SNHLY, CDR2 FYNNEI. CDR3 length equals 20 residues. The CDR3 region has the DNA TGTGCCAGCAGTGGGATCTATTTGCTAGGACAGGGGAGCTCCTACAATGAGCAGTTCTTC. Translated: CASSGIYLLGQGSSYNEQFF.

The CDR3 sequence is CASSYQEGVQYF. In DNA, the CDR3 is TGTGCCAGCAGCTACCAGGAGGGTGTTCAGTACTTC. V and J are TRBV11-2 and TRBJ2-4; a weak D match, TRBD2 (6 bases). Germline V gene sequence: CDR1 SGHAT, CDR2 FQNNGV. The CDR3 contains 12 residues. The V gene lost 4 bases and the J gene lost 11 bases, with 12 bases spanning the gap.

J is TRBJ1-1 and V is TRBV19; possibly TRBD1 for D (5 bases). There are 12 residues in the CDR3. V lost 7 bases, J lost 7 bases, and 13 bases lay in between. Germline-derived CDR1 and CDR2 are LNHDA and SQIVND (reference sequence). The CDR3 protein is CASMGPGDEAFF. The CDR3 bases are TGTGCCAGTATGGGTCCGGGGGATGAAGCTTTCTTT.